This T cell receptor beta chain stems from a study of T cell repertoires in cytomegalovirus infection. Study-wide background: CMV epitopes that were recently identified and HLA-C-restricted were used alongside well-studied HLA-B-restricted ones. Both a matching HLA type and CMV infection were indicated by public TCR beta signatures. Study-level findings and limits: HLA-C-restricted, CMV-specific TCR beta clonotypes were dominant ex vivo. Summed frequency of shared TCR beta families picked out CMV carriers who also had the relevant HLA.

TCRdb reprocessed the reads with MiXCR, giving one entry per CDR3 protein. The sample lists approximately 990,000 distinct CDR3 sequences; about 33% were seen once. About this clonotype itself: Its cognate antigen is unknown.

Germline V lookup: CDR1 MNHEY, CDR2 SMNVEV (reference sequence). This CDR3 is 14 amino acids long. V lost 6 bases to trimming and J lost 4 bases, with 16 bases between them. The rearrangement links TRBV27 to TRBJ2-7; D may be TRBD1 (6 bases). This clonotype was obtained from a human donor in good health (CMV status not recorded). Some clones in this sample may be carry-over from other donors' samples. The sample in question was cultured CD8+ T cells from PBMCs, obtained from culture after CMV antigen stimulation. As DNA, the CDR3 is TGTGCCAGCAGACAGGGTGGGTTAGGATACGAGCAGTACTTC. Translating gives CASRQGGLGYEQYF.